These T cell receptor beta chains were read from a single sample in a study of cytomegalovirus exposure and HLA in healthy donors. Sequenced by immunoSEQ multiplex PCR; TCRdb stores in-frame clones only, minus some. The sample records more than 95,000 clones, about 73% being singletons. The material sequenced was PBMCs. The receptors shown here come from a woman in her 40s in good health and CMV-seronegative. Both conserved end residues are part of each CDR3. Each record gives: V gene, J gene, D gene, clone size, CDR3 protein, CDR3 DNA. A D gene is named only where the DNA matches it firmly. Expanded clones get a size class; other rows say once, few or many, or leave the size out.

>TRBV5-1|TRBJ2-5|TRBD2|-
CASSLGTSGGQETQYF
TGCGCCAGCAGCTTGGGTACTAGCGGAGGCCAAGAGACCCAGTACTTC
>TRBV18|TRBJ2-7|TRBD1|-
CASSLDLDRGLSGSSYEQYF
TGTGCCAGCTCACTCGATTTGGACAGGGGGCTGAGCGGGAGCTCCTACGAGCAGTACTTC
>TRBV27|TRBJ2-2|-|-
CASSSLPGELFF
TGTGCCAGCAGTTCCCTTCCCGGGGAGCTGTTTTTT
>TRBV19|TRBJ1-2|-|-
CASSPIQGYDGYTF
TGTGCCAGTAGCCCAATACAGGGATATGATGGCTACACCTTC
>TRBV5-1|TRBJ2-3|-|-
CASSWQGLITDTQYF
TGCGCCAGCAGCTGGCAGGGACTCATCACAGATACGCAGTATTTT
>TRBV19|TRBJ2-7|TRBD1|-
CASSIGYRGGREQYF
TGTGCCAGTAGTATAGGGTACAGGGGCGGTCGCGAGCAGTACTTC
>TRBV25-1|TRBJ2-1|-|few
CASSFSTYNEQFF
TGTGCCAGCAGTTTTAGTACCTACAATGAGCAGTTCTTC
>TRBV9|TRBJ2-7|TRBD1|once
CASSTHGQVSFYEQYF
TGTGCCAGCAGCACGCATGGACAGGTTTCTTTCTACGAGCAGTACTTC
>TRBV29-1|TRBJ2-5|-|-
CSAGDGTLGETQYF
TGCAGCGCCGGGGACGGGACTCTCGGGGAGACCCAGTACTTC
>TRBV6-6|TRBJ2-7|TRBD1|-
CASSAQQGVGEQYF
TGTGCCAGCAGTGCCCAACAGGGGGTTGGCGAGCAGTACTTC
>TRBV28|TRBJ1-2|TRBD1|-
CASSSGQAVYGYTF
TGTGCCAGCAGTTCGGGACAGGCAGTCTATGGCTACACCTTC
>TRBV6-6|TRBJ1-1|TRBD1|-
CASSGQVRAEAFF
TGTGCCAGCAGTGGACAGGTACGGGCTGAAGCTTTCTTT
>TRBV29-1|TRBJ1-2|-|-
CSVGSGDYGYTF
TGCAGCGTTGGGTCAGGGGACTATGGCTACACCTTC
>TRBV7-9|TRBJ1-1|TRBD1|few
CASSLAAPFRDSLGAFF
TGTGCCAGCAGCTTAGCCGCTCCATTCCGGGACAGTCTCGGAGCTTTCTTT
>TRBV6-5|TRBJ2-7|-|-
CASRNGPGQERYF
TGTGCCAGCAGAAACGGCCCAGGGCAGGAGCGGTACTTC
>TRBV5-1|TRBJ2-7|TRBD1|-
CASSLGDRYTYEQYF
TGCGCCAGCAGCTTGGGGGACAGATATACCTACGAGCAATACTTC
>TRBV7-2|TRBJ2-5|-|-
CASSFQVSQETQYF
TGTGCCAGCAGCTTCCAGGTGTCCCAAGAGACCCAGTACTTC
>TRBV19|TRBJ1-1|-|-
CASSWRGSEAFF
TGTGCCAGTAGTTGGCGGGGTAGCGAAGCTTTCTTT
>TRBV21-1|TRBJ2-1|-|once
CASSTNEAIGTGRSVEQFF
TGTGCCAGCAGCACTAACGAGGCTATCGGGACAGGGAGGTCGGTTGAGCAGTTCTTC
>TRBV18|TRBJ2-1|TRBD2|-
CASSRTSGRSSSYNEQFF
TGTGCCAGCTCGCGGACTAGCGGGAGGTCCAGCTCCTACAATGAGCAGTTCTTC
>TRBV7-4|TRBJ2-7|-|-
CASSPRGGPMTYEQYF
TGTGCCAGCAGCCCCCGAGGGGGACCGATGACCTACGAGCAGTACTTC
>TRBV28|TRBJ2-1|-|-
CASSSPGSAFF
TGTGCCAGCAGTTCCCCAGGAAGTGCGTTCTTC
>TRBV5-1|TRBJ2-7|-|-
CASRYGGEGYEQYF
TGCGCCAGCAGGTACGGGGGAGAAGGCTACGAGCAGTACTTC
>TRBV7-9|TRBJ1-2|-|-
CASSEQAGALGYTF
TGTGCCAGCAGCGAACAGGCAGGGGCGCTCGGCTACACCTTC
>TRBV5-1|TRBJ1-1|-|-
CASSLAGVPVTEAFF
TGCGCCAGCAGCTTGGCCGGGGTGCCCGTCACTGAAGCTTTCTTT
>TRBV10-3|TRBJ2-1|TRBD2|-
CAISDTSGSDEQFF
TGTGCCATCAGTGACACTAGCGGGAGCGATGAGCAGTTCTTC
>TRBV28|TRBJ2-7|-|medium-sized
CASREGQSFSYEQYF
TGTGCCAGCAGAGAGGGCCAGTCATTCTCCTACGAGCAGTACTTC
>TRBV5-1|TRBJ2-1|TRBD2|-
CASSQGLAITYNEQFF
TGCGCCAGCAGCCAGGGACTAGCGATTACCTACAATGAGCAGTTCTTC